The clone carrying this TCR beta chain occurred a few times. What it binds is unknown. Trimming took 5 bases from V and 2 from J; bases not matched to a gene: 6. The CDR3 is 14 amino acids. The data are from a study of T cells after yellow fever vaccination. Study at large: Low-cell-number fractions underwent preparation using SMART-Seq v4 Ultra Low Input.

Study findings and constraints: Contaminants from the bulk population, in the form of abundant clonotypes, could be found in FACS-sorted repertoires. Weaker overall was a secondary response that nonetheless peaked faster, on day 5 versus 15.

They built TCR cDNA with 5'RACE template switching, a step that put in a universal primer site and UMIs. TCRdb independently ran MiXCR on the 5' RACE reads; one entry per CDR3 protein. The table includes roughly 340,000 distinct CDR3 sequences, 8.7% detected once. This rearrangement joins TRBV12-3 or TRBV12-4 to TRBJ2-7, with 7 positions matching TRBD1. The input for sequencing was PBMCs, taken on the day of the first yellow fever vaccination. The clonotype was recovered from a man aged 18 to 30 who received the YFV17D yellow fever vaccine. The CDR3: CASSQNRGPYEQYF. In nucleotides, the CDR3 is TGTGCCAGCAGTCAGAACAGGGGACCCTACGAGCAGTACTTC.